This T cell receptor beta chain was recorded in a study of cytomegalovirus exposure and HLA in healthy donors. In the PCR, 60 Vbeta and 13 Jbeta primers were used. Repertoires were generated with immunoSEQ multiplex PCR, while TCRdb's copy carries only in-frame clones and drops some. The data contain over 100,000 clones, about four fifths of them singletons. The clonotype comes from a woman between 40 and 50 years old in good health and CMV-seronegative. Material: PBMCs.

The CDR3 loop is CASSPAEGAGELFF. CDR3 DNA: TGTGCCAGCTCACCAGCGGAGGGCGCCGGGGAGCTGTTTTTT. The rearrangement uses TRBV18 and TRBJ2-2, with D possibly matching TRBD2 (6 bases). Germline loops: CDR1 KGHSH, CDR2 LQKENI. Trimming stripped 2 bases from V and 6 bases from J, with 10 bases between. There are 14 residues in the CDR3.